The 18 T cell receptor beta chains below were found in one sample sequenced in a study of T cells expressing NK-cell markers. TCRdb re-analyzed the 5' RACE reads; it lists each CDR3 protein once, without DNA. This listing includes 160,000 or so distinct CDR3 sequences. The sequenced sample consisted of blood T cells: a sorted CD56 or NKG2C T cell subset, CD4+ or CD8+ T cells, or bulk PBMC T cells (not recorded which). The receptors derive from a woman aged 18 to 69 in good health.

The V gene is TRBV12-3 or TRBV12-4, the J gene TRBJ1-2; the TCRdb D gene call, TRBD1, has no DNA to confirm it. The CDR3 sequence is 15 residues long. The CDR3 sequence is CASSFFGQGKGGYTF.

The J gene is TRBJ2-5, the V gene TRBV6-5; lacking DNA, the TRBD2 call made by TCRdb goes unchecked. The CDR3 is 16 residues long. From germline, CDR1 is MNHEY and CDR2 SVGAGI. CDR3 sequence reads: CASSYSARTKEETQYF.

The chain has TRBV4-1 and TRBJ2-3; TCRdb returns TRBD1, unconfirmable since there is no DNA. There are 17 residues in the CDR3. From germline, CDR1 is MGHRA and CDR2 YSYEKL. CDR3 loop: CASSLLGAPAGPDTQYF.

This sequence joins TRBV3-1 and TRBJ1-1. The CDR3 contains 14 residues. The germline CDR1 and CDR2 sequences are LGHDT and YNNKEL (reference sequence). The CDR3: CASSQGRQGIEAFF.

The chain couples TRBV18 to TRBJ2-5. The CDR3 runs to 13 residues. Germline V lookup: CDR1 KGHSH, CDR2 LQKENI. The CDR3 protein is CASSSGFQETQYF.

The chain recombines TRBV29-1 with TRBJ1-2. CDR3 size: 12 residues. Germline values: CDR1 SQVTM, CDR2 ANQGSEA. The CDR3 reads CSVEAGSLGYTF.

The V and J genes are TRBV11-3 and TRBJ2-3. In germline, CDR1 is SGHNT, CDR2 YENEEA. This CDR3 has 12 residues. CDR3 residues: CASSLIGDTQYF. Full variable domain (rest looked up from reference TRBV11-3 and TRBJ2-3): EAGVVQSPRYKIIEKKQPVAFWCNPISGHNTLYWYLQNLGQGPELLIRYENEEAVDDSQLPKDRFSAERLKGVDSTLKIQPAELGDSAVYLCASSLIGDTQYFGPGTRLTVL.

The gene calls are TRBV7-2 and TRBJ1-2. CDR3 length: 13 residues. The germline V gene encodes CDR1 SGHTA and CDR2 FQGNSA. The CDR3 sequence is CASSLDSIYGYTF.

This chain uses TRBV5-6 with TRBJ2-7. Germline CDR1 is SGHDT and CDR2 is YYEEEE. CDR3 length: 12 residues. The CDR3 is CASSLAYYEQYF.

The V and J genes are TRBV5-5 and TRBJ2-3; TCRdb's D gene call, TRBD1, goes unchecked for lack of DNA. The CDR3 runs to 14 residues. The germline gives CDR1 SGHKS, CDR2 YYEKEE (reference sequence). The CDR3 is CASSPTGGWDTQYF.

The chain carries TRBV13 and TRBJ2-4; TCRdb's D gene call, TRBD1, goes unchecked for lack of DNA. The CDR3 runs 14 residues. The V gene's germline CDR1 is PRHDT and CDR2 FYEKMQ (reference sequence). CDR3 sequence reads: CASSTSPRGSIQYF.

The chain carries TRBV20-1 and TRBJ2-1; TCRdb gives TRBD1 as the D gene, but with no DNA this cannot be confirmed. Germline CDR1 DFQATT, CDR2 SNEGSKA (reference sequence). The CDR3 has 14 amino acids. The CDR3 region is CSAFYRGRNNEQFF.

The rearrangement uses TRBV20-1 and TRBJ2-5; absent DNA, TCRdb's TRBD1 call cannot be checked. The CDR3 spans 17 residues. In germline, CDR1 is DFQATT, CDR2 SNEGSKA (reference sequence). The CDR3 region is CSVGAVLQGPTQETQYF.

V and J are TRBV5-1 and TRBJ1-5. CDR1 SGHRS and CDR2 YFSETQ come from the germline V gene. The CDR3 has 14 amino acids. The CDR3 protein is CASSLGGTYQPQHF.

J is TRBJ2-7 and V is TRBV11-1; TCRdb lists TRBD2, though no DNA is available to test this call. Germline values: CDR1 SGHAT, CDR2 FQDESV (reference sequence). The CDR3 has 17 amino acids. CDR3 sequence reads: CASSWTSTSGDSYEQYF.

This chain joins TRBV20-1 and TRBJ2-5; TCRdb indicates TRBD1, and absent DNA this call remains unverified. The CDR3 loop spans 16 amino acids. Germline CDR1 DFQATT, CDR2 SNEGSKA (reference sequence). The CDR3 spells CSARDVTQGVTETQYF.

The chain carries TRBV20-1 and TRBJ1-5; TCRdb selects TRBD1, and the lack of DNA leaves this call unchecked. The germline V gene encodes CDR1 DFQATT and CDR2 SNEGSKA (reference sequence). The CDR3 runs to 15 residues. CDR3 sequence reads: CSARGGSGNNQPQHF.

The chain recombines TRBV12-3 or TRBV12-4 with TRBJ1-5. The length of the CDR3 is 14 residues. The CDR3 here is CASSQLGGNQPQHF.